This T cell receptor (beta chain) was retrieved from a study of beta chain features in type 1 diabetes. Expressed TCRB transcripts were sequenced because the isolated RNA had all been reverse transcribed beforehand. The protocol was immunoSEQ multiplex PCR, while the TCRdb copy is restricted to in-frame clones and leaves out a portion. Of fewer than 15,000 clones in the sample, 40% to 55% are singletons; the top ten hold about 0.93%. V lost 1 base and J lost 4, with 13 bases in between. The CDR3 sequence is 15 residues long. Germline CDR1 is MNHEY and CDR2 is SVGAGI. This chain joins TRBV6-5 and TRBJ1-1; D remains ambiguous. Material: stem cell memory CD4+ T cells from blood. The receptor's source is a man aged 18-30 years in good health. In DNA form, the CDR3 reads TGTGCCAGCAGTTACTGGTCAGGAGGGAGCACTGAAGCTTTCTTT. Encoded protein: CASSYWSGGSTEAFF.